This passage covers 2 T cell receptor beta chains from one sample sequenced in a study of PD-L1 blockade in urothelial cancer. Indicated time point: peripheral blood 6 weeks after treatment start. Only in-frame clones appear in the TCRdb table, and some are missing; sequencing was by immunoSEQ multiplex PCR. The sample records around 66,000 clones, approximately 91% being singletons. Specimen: PBMCs, collected around atezolizumab (anti-PD-L1) treatment. The origin of the receptors is a man in his 60s with urothelial cancer.

This clone occurred once. The J gene is TRBJ2-3, the V gene TRBV28, with TRBD1 matching 7 bases. The length of the CDR3 is 12 residues. V gave up 6 bases and J gave up 6 bases; unmatched junction bases: 3. CDR1 and CDR2 (germline): MDHEN, SYDVKM. The CDR3 bases are TGTGCCAGCAGAACAGGGGTGGATACGCAGTATTTT. Translated, it gives CASRTGVDTQYF.

This sequence joins TRBV6-6 and TRBJ1-1, with 10 bases matching TRBD1. Germline loops: CDR1 MNHNY, CDR2 SVGAGI (reference sequence). The ends lost 5 bases at V and 4 bases at J; junction bases unmatched: 10. The length of the CDR3 is 16 residues. CDR3 in amino acids: CASSRTGGVRGTEAFF. The CDR3 DNA is TGTGCCAGCAGTCGGACAGGGGGGGTGAGAGGCACTGAAGCTTTCTTT.